This T cell receptor (beta chain) was captured in a study of T cell responses to AZD1222 COVID-19 vaccine. This clone has a single count. Method: immunoSEQ multiplex PCR; TCRdb's copy keeps in-frame clones and lacks some. The repertoire consists of around 150,000 clones, with around nine tenths occurring once and the leading ten covering around 5.2%. The V and J ends lost 4 bases and 6 bases respectively, with 18 bases between them. This CDR3 has 15 residues. Per the germline V gene, CDR1 is SGHAT and CDR2 is FQNNGV. Sequences were derived from peripheral blood, sampled on day 0 of AZD1222 vaccination. This clonotype originated in an adult in good health. This chain uses TRBV11-2 with TRBJ1-1, with TRBD1 as a possible D gene (5 bases). The DNA for the CDR3 is TGTGCCAGCAGCTCCCTGGGGCAGACGGTCGCTGAAGCTTTCTTT. Translated: CASSSLGQTVAEAFF.